The 32 T cell receptor beta chains below were found in one sample sequenced in a study of T cell repertoires in ileal Crohn's disease. The method was immunoSEQ multiplex PCR; TCRdb's version includes in-frame clones alone and lacks a portion of them. The sample has 9,500 to 15,000 clones; roughly four fifths are singletons. Sequenced: ileal tissue. The receptors stem from an adult with Crohn's disease.

The chain recombines TRBV6-5 with TRBJ2-7, with 12 positions matching TRBD1. The V gene's germline CDR1 is MNHEY and CDR2 SVGAGI. V trimming: 2 bases; J trimming: 2 bases; junction bases outside the gene matches: 1. The length of the CDR3 is 15 residues. The CDR3 DNA sequence: TGTGCCAGCAGTTACGGGACAGGGGGCACCTACGAGCAGTACTTC. It is translated as CASSYGTGGTYEQYF.

The chain carries TRBV7-8 and TRBJ2-2; D might be TRBD1 (5 bases). Trimming took 7 bases from V and 0 from J, leaving 9 bases between them. In germline, CDR1 is SGHVS, CDR2 FQNEAQ. CDR3 length: 14 amino acids. The DNA for the CDR3 is TGTGCCAGCAATTGGGGCTCGAACACCGGGGAGCTGTTTTTT. Translating it yields CASNWGSNTGELFF.

The rearrangement links TRBV18 to TRBJ2-7; D is perhaps TRBD1 (5 bases). The CDR3 loop spans 12 amino acids. Trimming cost V 3 bases and J 6 bases, with 9 bases left between them. Germline CDR1 and CDR2: KGHSH and LQKENI. The CDR3 DNA reads as TGTGCCAGCTCACCTGGGGCAGTCGAGCAGTACTTC. Protein: CASSPGAVEQYF.

This chain links TRBV6-1 with TRBJ2-7; D gene uncertain. CDR3 length: 11 amino acids. Germline loops: CDR1 MNHNS, CDR2 SASEGT. V was pared by 2 bases and J by 5 bases, with 4 bases between. CDR3 nucleotides: TGTGCCAGCAGTGAACCTAACGAGCAGTACTTC. Amino acid sequence: CASSEPNEQYF.

This clone has just one count. This chain joins TRBV2 and TRBJ2-7; D not certain. Trimming stripped 7 bases from V and 7 bases from J, with 14 bases between. Germline CDR1 is SNHLY and CDR2 is FYNNEI. The CDR3 spans 12 residues. For the CDR3, the DNA is TGTGCCAGCACCTTTTCGGGTTGGGAGCAGTACTTC. Protein: CASTFSGWEQYF.

Here the CDR3 DNA reads TGTGCCAGCAGCTTAGTTGGACAGGGGGCCTCGAGCTCCTACAATGAGCAGTTCTTC. It specifies CASSLVGQGASSSYNEQFF. The V and J genes are TRBV11-3 and TRBJ2-1; TRBD1 aligns across 11 bases. Germline V gene sequence: CDR1 SGHNT, CDR2 YENEEA. Trimming at V came to 1 base and at J to 0 bases, leaving 8 bases not matched to a gene. The CDR3 consists of 19 residues. The complete variable domain, with remaining parts taken from reference TRBV11-3 and TRBJ2-1, reads EAGVVQSPRYKIIEKKQPVAFWCNPISGHNTLYWYLQNLGQGPELLIRYENEEAVDDSQLPKDRFSAERLKGVDSTLKIQPAELGDSAVYLCASSLVGQGASSSYNEQFFGPGTRLTVL.

This chain uses TRBV25-1 with TRBJ1-1; 9 positions match TRBD1. Per the germline V gene, CDR1 is MGHDK and CDR2 is SYGVNS. The V segment lost 5 bases and the J segment 6 bases; nucleotides outside the gene matches: 10. There are 15 residues in the CDR3. The CDR3 coding sequence is TGTGCCAGCAGTAAGTCGGACAGGGGAGGCGCTGAAGCTTTCTTT. Protein: CASSKSDRGGAEAFF. The variable domain in full, completed from reference TRBV25-1 and TRBJ1-1, reads EADIYQTPRYLVIGTGKKITLECSQTMGHDKMYWYQQDPGMELHLIHYSYGVNSTEKGDLSSESTVSRIRTEHFPLTLESARPSHTSQYLCASSKSDRGGAEAFFGQGTRLTVV.

The chain combines TRBV6-5 with TRBJ1-1; D is possibly TRBD1 (6 bases). This CDR3 contains 14 residues. The germline CDR1 and CDR2 sequences are MNHEY and SVGAGI. Trimming removed 6 bases from V and 4 bases from J, with 15 bases in between. CDR3 sequence reads: CASRASTGATEAFF. DNA of the CDR3: TGTGCCAGCAGGGCCTCGACAGGAGCCACTGAAGCTTTCTTT.

This sequence joins TRBV7-2 and TRBJ2-3; 8 bases agree with TRBD2. J was trimmed by 5 bases and V by 2 bases; bases with no gene match: 9. CDR1 is SGHTA, CDR2 FQGNSA, per germline. The CDR3 extends over 16 amino acids. This chain's CDR3 is CASSLRERGSIDTQYF. CDR3 bases: TGTGCCAGCAGCTTACGGGAGCGGGGGTCGATAGATACGCAGTATTTT.

In its sample, this clone was seen once. The CDR3 loop reads CASSIETGAGEQYF. As DNA, the CDR3 is TGTGCCAGTAGTATAGAAACAGGGGCAGGGGAGCAGTACTTC. The J gene is TRBJ2-7, the V gene TRBV19; TRBD1 aligns across 7 bases. Germline CDR1 reads LNHDA; CDR2 reads SQIVND (reference sequence). V was clipped by 0 bases and J by 7 bases; unmatched bases: 6. The CDR3 spans 14 residues.

This clone was seen just once. The rearrangement links TRBV30 to TRBJ2-1; the match to TRBD2 covers 12 bases. Germline V gene lookup returns CDR1 GTSNPN and CDR2 SVGIG (reference sequence). Trimming took 3 bases from V and 7 from J; bases not matched to a gene: 13. This CDR3 has 17 amino acids. CDR3 nucleotides: TGTGCCTGGAGGGGACTAGCGGGTATCCGAGTAACGAATGAGCAGTTCTTC. It specifies CAWRGLAGIRVTNEQFF.

This clone has just a few counts. The rearrangement uses TRBV28 and TRBJ2-5; 9 positions match TRBD1. V dropped 4 bases and J dropped 4; count of bases not matched to a gene: 19. Germline CDR1 is MDHEN and CDR2 is SYDVKM. CDR3 length: 19 amino acids. Here the CDR3 reads CASSSWESGPGQGIETQYF. As DNA, the CDR3 is TGTGCCAGCAGTTCGTGGGAGTCGGGACCGGGACAGGGTATAGAGACCCAGTACTTC.

The CDR3 DNA reads as TGTGCCAGCAGGCAGACAGGGGGCGGCGAAAAACTGTTTTTT. Translated: CASRQTGGGEKLFF. The J gene is TRBJ1-4, the V gene TRBV25-1; the match to TRBD1 covers 10 bases. Looked up from germline, CDR1 is MGHDK and CDR2 is SYGVNS. This CDR3 has 14 amino acids. Trimming took 6 bases from V and 8 from J; bases not matched to a gene: 6.

The rearrangement uses TRBV27 and TRBJ1-1, with D perhaps TRBD1 (5 bases). V was pared by 0 bases and J by 5 bases, with 13 bases between. CDR3 length equals 15 residues. Germline values: CDR1 MNHEY, CDR2 SMNVEV (reference sequence). CDR3 in amino acids: CASSLSSSGGTEAFF. The CDR3 bases are TGTGCCAGCAGTTTATCGTCCAGTGGGGGGACTGAAGCTTTCTTT.

V gene TRBV6-5 combines with J gene TRBJ1-2; D call uncertain. Germline CDR1 reads MNHEY; CDR2 reads SVGAGI. There are 13 residues in the CDR3. V lost 5 bases to trimming and J lost 3 bases, with 10 bases between them. The CDR3 DNA follows: TGTGCCAGCAGTCGGCCGGGGTACTATGGCTACACCTTC. Protein sequence: CASSRPGYYGYTF.

The chain recombines TRBV11-3 with TRBJ2-2, with D tentatively TRBD2 (5 bases). Germline V gene sequence: CDR1 SGHNT, CDR2 YENEEA. V was shortened by 11 bases and J by 1 base, with 8 bases between the two germline ends. The CDR3 is 12 residues long. CDR3 nucleotide sequence: TGTGCCCAACTAGGGAACACCGGGGAGCTGTTTTTT. Translation gives CAQLGNTGELFF.

V gene TRBV5-1 combines with J gene TRBJ2-2, with D unclear. V was shortened by 0 bases and J by 1 base, with 7 bases between the two germline ends. There are 15 residues in the CDR3. Looked up from germline, CDR1 is SGHRS and CDR2 is YFSETQ. The CDR3 here is CASSLVKLNTGELFF. CDR3 DNA sequence: TGCGCCAGCAGCTTGGTGAAACTGAACACCGGGGAGCTGTTTTTT.

The V call is TRBV28, the J call TRBJ1-1; the D is unclear. Germline V gene data show CDR1 as MDHEN and CDR2 as SYDVKM. The CDR3 totals 15 residues. The V gene lost 6 bases and the J gene lost 1 base, with 15 bases spanning the gap. The CDR3, as DNA: TGTGCCAGCAGCTCCTTAGACTACACGAACACTGAAGCTTTCTTT. This gives the protein CASSSLDYTNTEAFF. Variable domain in full (rest from reference TRBV28 and TRBJ1-1): DVKVTQSSRYLVKRTGEKVFLECVQDMDHENMFWYRQDPGLGLRLIYFSYDVKMKEKGDIPEGYSVSREKKERFSLILESASTNQTSMYLCASSSLDYTNTEAFFGQGTRLTVV.

The sample holds a few counts of this clone. The chain couples TRBV6-6 to TRBJ1-2, with D unclear. The CDR3 length is 16 residues. Germline CDR1 MNHNY, CDR2 SVGAGI (reference sequence). Trimming took 7 bases from V and 4 from J, leaving 22 bases between them. The CDR3 is CASTLSGGGFGYGYTF. In DNA, the CDR3 is TGTGCCAGCACCCTATCGGGCGGAGGGTTTGGCTATGGCTACACCTTC.

This clone has a single count. The chain couples TRBV7-9 to TRBJ2-7; tentatively, D is TRBD2 (6 bases). The CDR3 spans 16 residues. V dropped 2 bases and J dropped 0 bases, with 14 bases sitting between them. The germline gives CDR1 SEHNR, CDR2 FQNEAQ (reference sequence). This CDR3 reads CASSLPPSAISYEQYF. The CDR3 DNA reads TGTGCCAGCAGCTTACCCCCTAGCGCAATCTCCTACGAGCAGTACTTC.

The CDR3 DNA reads TGTGCCGGAGGGAGGGGTCCCTCCTACGAGCAGTACTTC. Its translation is CAGGRGPSYEQYF. The chain has TRBV2 and TRBJ2-7, with 7 bases identical to TRBD2. The V segment lost 11 bases and the J segment 0 bases; nucleotides outside the gene matches: 7. CDR1 SNHLY and CDR2 FYNNEI come from the germline V gene. This CDR3 spans 13 amino acids.

This chain connects TRBV5-4 to TRBJ2-7, with TRBD1 matching over 9 bases. The CDR3 runs to 16 residues. After removal of 0 bases from V and 2 bases from J, the junction contained 6 bases not matched to a gene. Germline CDR1 and CDR2: SGHNT and YYREEE (reference sequence). The CDR3: CASSLAARQGAYEQYF. The CDR3 DNA sequence: TGTGCCAGCAGCTTGGCTGCCCGACAGGGGGCCTACGAGCAGTACTTC.

The chain has TRBV7-9 and TRBJ2-3; D remains unclear. Germline CDR1 SEHNR, CDR2 FQNEAQ (reference sequence). The CDR3 is 14 residues long. The ends were cut back, 2 bases at V and 1 base at J, with 7 bases in the middle. The CDR3 DNA reads TGTGCCAGCAGCTTAATCCCAGGCACAGATACGCAGTATTTT. This encodes CASSLIPGTDTQYF.

V usage is TRBV11-2 and J usage is TRBJ2-2, with D tentatively TRBD1 (5 bases). From germline, CDR1 is SGHAT and CDR2 FQNNGV. V was clipped by 5 bases and J by 6 bases, with 13 bases between them. CDR3 size: 14 residues. CDR3 bases: TGTGCCAGCAGCGTCCGGCTGGGGCCCGGGGAGCTGTTTTTT. Encoded protein: CASSVRLGPGELFF.

This clone has a handful of counts. CDR3 sequence: CAISVKVGYRDHEQYF. In DNA form, the CDR3 reads TGTGCCATCAGTGTAAAGGTAGGATACAGGGACCACGAGCAGTACTTC. The V gene is TRBV10-3, the J gene TRBJ2-7, with TRBD1 as a possible D gene (6 bases). Per the germline V gene, CDR1 is ENHRY and CDR2 is SYGVKD. V lost 4 bases and J 5 bases, leaving 21 bases between the germline ends. This CDR3 has 16 residues.

This CDR3 is CASSLELAASGANVLTF. As DNA, the CDR3 is TGTGCCAGCAGCTTAGAACTAGCGGCCTCTGGGGCCAACGTCCTGACTTTC. V is TRBV7-8 and J is TRBJ2-6; 8 bases fit TRBD2. The ends lost 1 base at V and 0 bases at J; junction bases unmatched: 2. The germline gives CDR1 SGHVS, CDR2 FQNEAQ. This CDR3 comprises 17 residues.

This clone was observed a single time. This chain uses TRBV19 with TRBJ2-2; 8 positions match TRBD1. From germline, CDR1 is LNHDA and CDR2 SQIVND (reference sequence). With V trimmed by 2 bases and J by 7 bases, 12 bases remained unmatched. The CDR3 runs 17 residues. The CDR3: CASSIFTGGSLSGELFF. DNA of the CDR3: TGTGCCAGTAGTATATTCACAGGGGGAAGTTTAAGCGGGGAGCTGTTTTTT.

The gene calls are TRBV25-1 and TRBJ1-2, with 7 positions matching TRBD1. The CDR3 length is 16 residues. Germline V gene sequence: CDR1 MGHDK, CDR2 SYGVNS. The ends lost 1 base at V and 2 bases at J; junction bases unmatched: 7. In DNA form, the CDR3 reads TGTGCCAGCAGTGAATCAGGAGGCAGGGGGAACTATGGCTACACCTTC. Its protein is CASSESGGRGNYGYTF.

This clone was counted only a few times. The chain uses TRBV11-2 and TRBJ1-6; 7 bases fit TRBD1. The V segment lost 2 bases and the J segment 8 bases; nucleotides outside the gene matches: 6. Germline assignment: CDR1 SGHAT and CDR2 FQNNGV. CDR3 length: 15 amino acids. CDR3 sequence reads: CASSLSSGGYSPLHF. CDR3 bases: TGTGCCAGCAGCTTAAGCTCAGGGGGTTATTCACCCCTCCACTTT.

The chain employs TRBV7-2 and TRBJ1-6; TRBD1 aligns across 7 bases. The CDR3 runs to 16 residues. Trimming cost V 4 bases and J 5 bases; bases outside gene matches: 8. In germline, CDR1 is SGHTA, CDR2 FQGNSA. The CDR3, as DNA: TGTGCCAGCAGCTATGCCACGGGACAGAATAATTCACCCCTCCACTTT. Translated: CASSYATGQNNSPLHF. The full variable domain, in which reference TRBV7-2 and TRBJ1-6 provide the parts outside the CDR3, is GAGVSQSPSNKVTEKGKDVELRCDPISGHTALYWYRQSLGQGLEFLIYFQGNSAPDKSGLPSDRFSAERTGGSVSTLTIQRTQQEDSAVYLCASSYATGQNNSPLHFGNGTRLTVT.

This clone occurred a few times. This chain links TRBV11-3 with TRBJ2-2; 9 nucleotides agree with TRBD2. There are 14 residues in the CDR3. V gave up 6 bases and J gave up 6 bases; unmatched junction bases: 5. Germline V gene data show CDR1 as SGHNT and CDR2 as YENEEA. The CDR3 DNA follows: TGTGCCAGCAGTCCCGGGACTAGCTCCGGGGAGCTGTTTTTT. It is translated as CASSPGTSSGELFF.

The chain carries TRBV28 and TRBJ2-1, with D perhaps matching TRBD1 (5 bases). CDR1 MDHEN and CDR2 SYDVKM come from the germline V gene. With 5 bases removed from V and 1 base from J, the gap between germline ends came to 9 bases. CDR3 size: 14 residues. In DNA, the CDR3 is TGTGCCAGCAGTGGGGCAGTATCCTACAATGAGCAGTTCTTC. Translated, it gives CASSGAVSYNEQFF.